Below, one TCR beta chain is given with its context. Under the authors' procedure: Reference gene primer amplification yielded estimated nucleated cell counts. Clones were read by immunoSEQ multiplex PCR, and TCRdb kept only the in-frame ones, dropping some. V, J and clone size are taken as reported in that table, and D and trimming were inferred from the DNA itself. The sample contains about 230,000 clones, approximately 80% of which appear only once. This record belongs to a study of blood T cell repertoires in COVID-19. Study at large: Acute and convalescent COVID-19 samples came from the United States, Italy and Spain. PBMCs, B-cell-depleted T cells, or T cells were the source of the cDNA or gDNA that made up the material.

The CDR3 runs to 22 residues. Germline CDR1 and CDR2: LNHDA and SQIVND (reference sequence). V was shortened by 7 bases and J by 0 bases, with 36 bases between the two germline ends. This clonotype was obtained from a woman between 50 and 59 years old with acute or convalescent COVID-19. The specimen was peripheral blood. The V gene is TRBV19, the J gene TRBJ1-1; no firm D call. CDR3 sequence: CASTHEVESDGWHLAMNTEAFF. In DNA form, the CDR3 reads TGTGCCAGTACCCACGAGGTTGAGAGCGACGGGTGGCACCTGGCCATGAACACTGAAGCTTTCTTT.